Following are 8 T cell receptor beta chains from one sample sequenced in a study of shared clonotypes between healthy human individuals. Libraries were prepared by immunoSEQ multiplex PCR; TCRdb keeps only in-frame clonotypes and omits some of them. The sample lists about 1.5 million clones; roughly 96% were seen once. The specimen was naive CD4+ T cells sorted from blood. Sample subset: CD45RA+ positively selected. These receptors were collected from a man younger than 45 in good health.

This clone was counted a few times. The CDR3: CASITTYEQYF. The CDR3 coding sequence is TGTGCCAGCATAACCACCTACGAGCAGTACTTC. This chain connects TRBV2 to TRBJ2-7; the D is unclear. The germline V and J ends were trimmed by 7 bases and 2 bases, with 6 bases remaining between them. The CDR3 runs to 11 residues. Germline CDR1 SNHLY, CDR2 FYNNEI.

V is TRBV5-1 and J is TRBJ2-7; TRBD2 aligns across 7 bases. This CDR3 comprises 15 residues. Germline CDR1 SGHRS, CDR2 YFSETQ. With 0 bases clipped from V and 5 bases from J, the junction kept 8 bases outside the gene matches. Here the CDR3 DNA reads TGCGCCAGCAGCTTGGAAGGCGGGAGAATCCACGAGCAGTACTTC. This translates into CASSLEGGRIHEQYF.

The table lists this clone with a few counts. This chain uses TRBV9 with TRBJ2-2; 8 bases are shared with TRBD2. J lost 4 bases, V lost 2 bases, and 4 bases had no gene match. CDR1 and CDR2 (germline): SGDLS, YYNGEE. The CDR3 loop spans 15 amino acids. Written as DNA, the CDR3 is TGTGCCAGCAGCGTCCGGGAGGGCGGCACCGGGGAGCTGTTTTTT. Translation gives CASSVREGGTGELFF.

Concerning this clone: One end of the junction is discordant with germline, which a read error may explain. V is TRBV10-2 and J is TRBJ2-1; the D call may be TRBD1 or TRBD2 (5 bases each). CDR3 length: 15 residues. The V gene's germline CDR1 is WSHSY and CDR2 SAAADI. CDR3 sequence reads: CASRDAGSSYNEQFF. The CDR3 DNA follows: TGCGCCAGCCGTGACGCAGGGAGCTCCTACAATGAGCAGTTCTTC.

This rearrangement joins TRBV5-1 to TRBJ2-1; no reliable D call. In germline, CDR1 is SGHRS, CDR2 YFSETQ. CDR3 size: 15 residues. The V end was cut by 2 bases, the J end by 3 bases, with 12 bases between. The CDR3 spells CASSFGPGVYNEQFF. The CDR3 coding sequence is TGCGCCAGCAGCTTCGGACCTGGGGTCTACAATGAGCAGTTCTTC.

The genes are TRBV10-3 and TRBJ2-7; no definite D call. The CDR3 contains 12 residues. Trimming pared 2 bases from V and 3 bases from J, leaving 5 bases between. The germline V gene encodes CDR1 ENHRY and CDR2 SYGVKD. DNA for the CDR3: TGTGCCATCAGTGAGAGTCTCTACGAGCAGTACTTC. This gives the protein CAISESLYEQYF.

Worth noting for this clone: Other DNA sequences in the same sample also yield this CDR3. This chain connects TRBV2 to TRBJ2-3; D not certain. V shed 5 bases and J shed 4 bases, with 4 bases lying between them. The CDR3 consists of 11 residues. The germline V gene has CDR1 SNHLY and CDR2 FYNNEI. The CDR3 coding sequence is TGTGCCAGCAGTCTCGCAGATACGCAGTATTTT. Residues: CASSLADTQYF.

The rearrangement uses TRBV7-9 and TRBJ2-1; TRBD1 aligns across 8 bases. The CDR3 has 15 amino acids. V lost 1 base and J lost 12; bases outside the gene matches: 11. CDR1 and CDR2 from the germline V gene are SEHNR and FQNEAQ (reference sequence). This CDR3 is CASSLGLQGAERQFF. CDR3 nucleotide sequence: TGTGCCAGCAGCTTAGGTTTGCAGGGGGCGGAAAGGCAGTTCTTC.